The 24 T cell receptor beta chains listed next were all sequenced from one sample in a study of blood T cell repertoires in COVID-19. Data came from immunoSEQ multiplex PCR; TCRdb stores just in-frame clones and leaves some out. The repertoire holds almost 200,000 clones, with roughly 90% as singletons. Sequenced sample: PBMCs or T cells enriched from blood (not recorded which). These receptors came from a woman in her late teens or twenties who had recovered from COVID-19.

This sequence joins TRBV27 and TRBJ2-1, with D tentatively TRBD1 (6 bases). Trimming shortened V by 3 bases and J by 6 bases, and 27 bases separated the two germline ends. Germline values: CDR1 MNHEY, CDR2 SMNVEV (reference sequence). The CDR3 sequence is 19 residues long. In DNA, the CDR3 is TGTGCCAGCAGTTTGCGACTCCCCCCTCAGGGAAAAGGGGGCAATGAGCAGTTCTTC. Amino acids: CASSLRLPPQGKGGNEQFF.

The chain carries TRBV27 and TRBJ2-7; 7 nucleotides line up with TRBD1. CDR3 length: 13 amino acids. Looked up from germline, CDR1 is MNHEY and CDR2 is SMNVEV (reference sequence). The V and J ends lost 2 bases and 5 bases, in that order; junction bases with no gene match: 3. The CDR3 DNA follows: TGTGCCAGCAGTTTACGGGACAGTCACGAGCAGTACTTC. It codes for CASSLRDSHEQYF.

The V call is TRBV5-1, the J call TRBJ2-2; weak D call: TRBD2 (6 bases). There are 16 residues in the CDR3. The germline CDR1 and CDR2 sequences are SGHRS and YFSETQ. V was shortened by 0 bases and J by 4 bases, with 13 bases between the two germline ends. This CDR3 reads CASSLEGGPATGELFF. The CDR3 coding sequence is TGCGCCAGCAGCTTGGAAGGAGGGCCGGCCACCGGGGAGCTGTTTTTT.

The chain joins TRBV5-1 to TRBJ2-7; 9 positions agree with TRBD1. The CDR3 has 15 residues. Germline CDR1 reads SGHRS; CDR2 reads YFSETQ. The junction had 9 bases not matched to a gene; V was cut back by 4 bases and J by 4 bases. The CDR3, as DNA: TGCGCCAGCAGCCTCCGACAGGGGGGCCCTTACGAGCAGTACTTC. It translates to CASSLRQGGPYEQYF.

This chain connects TRBV23-1 to TRBJ2-2; no clear D. TRBV23-1 qualifies as an ORF whose function is uncertain. This CDR3 is 14 amino acids long. The V and J ends lost 3 bases and 0 bases respectively, with 5 bases between them. For the CDR3, the DNA is TGCGCCAGCAGTCAGACTGCGAACACCGGGGAGCTGTTTTTT. Residues: CASSQTANTGELFF.

The gene calls are TRBV6-5 and TRBJ2-7; tentative D call: TRBD1 (6 bases). The V end lost 0 bases, the J end lost 3 bases, and 15 bases lay between the germline ends. CDR3 length: 16 amino acids. Germline lookup yields CDR1 MNHEY and CDR2 SVGAGI. The CDR3 sequence: CASSYSIAGAGYEQYF. Written as DNA, the CDR3 is TGTGCCAGCAGTTACTCGATCGCAGGGGCGGGCTACGAGCAGTACTTC.

The gene calls are TRBV2 and TRBJ2-2; possible D gene TRBD1, 5 bases. Germline V CDR1 and CDR2: SNHLY, FYNNEI. Trimming removed 4 bases from V and 1 base from J, with 16 bases in between. This CDR3 region has 17 residues. The CDR3 here is CASSVVLSGMNTGELFF. In DNA form, the CDR3 reads TGTGCCAGCAGTGTCGTTCTTTCAGGGATGAACACCGGGGAGCTGTTTTTT. The full variable domain, in which reference TRBV2 and TRBJ2-2 provide the parts outside the CDR3, is EPEVTQTPSHQVTQMGQEVILRCVPISNHLYFYWYRQILGQKVEFLVSFYNNEISEKSEIFDDQFSVERPDGSNFTLKIRSTKLEDSAMYFCASSVVLSGMNTGELFFGEGSRLTVL.

The chain uses TRBV6-5 and TRBJ1-1; no definite D call. V was clipped by 0 bases and J by 8 bases, with 4 bases between them. Germline loops: CDR1 MNHEY, CDR2 SVGAGI. The CDR3 contains 11 residues. This chain's CDR3 is CASSYSREAFF. DNA of the CDR3: TGTGCCAGCAGTTACTCGAGGGAAGCTTTCTTT.

The chain carries TRBV7-9 and TRBJ2-2; D not certain. This CDR3 is 12 amino acids long. The V and J ends lost 3 bases and 4 bases respectively, with 3 bases between them. Germline values: CDR1 SEHNR, CDR2 FQNEAQ (reference sequence). DNA of the CDR3: TGTGCCAGCAGCTTCGGCACCGGGGAGCTGTTTTTT. Translation: CASSFGTGELFF. The whole variable domain, filled in from reference TRBV7-9 and TRBJ2-2, reads DTGVSQNPRHKITKRGQNVTFRCDPISEHNRLYWYRQTLGQGPEFLTYFQNEAQLEKSRLLSDRFSAERPKGSFSTLEIQRTEQGDSAMYLCASSFGTGELFFGEGSRLTVL.

The genes are TRBV24-1 and TRBJ2-3, with D perhaps matching TRBD1 (6 bases). CDR1 KGHDR and CDR2 SFDVKD come from the germline V gene. The CDR3 covers 16 residues. The V and J ends lost 0 bases and 3 bases respectively, with 12 bases between them. The CDR3 DNA reads TGTGCCACCAGTGATTTGGGGCAGGGGAAGACAGATACGCAGTATTTT. This sequence encodes CATSDLGQGKTDTQYF.

This chain joins TRBV20-1 and TRBJ1-2; the D is unclear. Germline V gene sequence: CDR1 DFQATT, CDR2 SNEGSKA (reference sequence). Trimming removed 3 bases from V and 3 bases from J, with 5 bases in between. The CDR3 covers 11 residues. CDR3 region: CSASTDYGYTF. The DNA for the CDR3 is TGCAGTGCTAGCACAGACTATGGCTACACCTTC.

The chain recombines TRBV7-9 with TRBJ2-7; maybe TRBD2 (7 bases). The germline V gene encodes CDR1 SEHNR and CDR2 FQNEAQ (reference sequence). V lost 5 bases and J 6 bases, leaving 17 bases between the germline ends. The CDR3 consists of 14 residues. The DNA of the CDR3 is TGTGCCAGCAGCGCGAAGGGGGAGGGAGGCGAGCAGTACTTC. Protein sequence: CASSAKGEGGEQYF.

This rearrangement joins TRBV28 to TRBJ1-6, with D unclear. The length of the CDR3 is 12 residues. Trimming took off 6 bases at V and 6 bases at J, with 6 bases between the two ends. The germline CDR1 and CDR2 sequences are MDHEN and SYDVKM. CDR3 in amino acids: CASSQLNSPLHF. DNA of the CDR3: TGTGCCAGCAGCCAACTTAATTCACCCCTCCACTTT.

The chain carries TRBV7-3 and TRBJ2-1, with D possibly TRBD1 on 6 matching bases. This CDR3 comprises 13 residues. V shed 4 bases and J shed 4 bases, with 8 bases lying between them. Germline CDR1 SGHTA, CDR2 FQGTGA. This chain's CDR3 is CASSSQGYNEQFF. CDR3 coding DNA: TGTGCCAGCAGCTCGCAGGGGTACAATGAGCAGTTCTTC.

The CDR3 region has the DNA TGTGCCAGTAGTACGGGGGGCTCTGGTTCACCCCTCCACTTT. Translating it yields CASSTGGSGSPLHF. This sequence joins TRBV19 and TRBJ1-6; TRBD1 might be the D (6 bases). The CDR3 extends over 14 amino acids. The germline V gene has CDR1 LNHDA and CDR2 SQIVND (reference sequence). V was clipped by 4 bases and J by 9 bases, with 13 bases between them.

The J gene is TRBJ2-1, the V gene TRBV11-1, with 8 bases identical to TRBD2. CDR1 and CDR2 (germline): SGHAT, FQDESV (reference sequence). This CDR3 comprises 13 residues. J lost 15 bases, V lost 5 bases, and 12 bases had no gene match. The CDR3 sequence is CASSPDPGLDTFF. The CDR3 coding sequence is TGTGCCAGCAGCCCGGACCCGGGACTAGACACGTTCTTC.

This clone has a single count. The chain carries TRBV28 and TRBJ2-7, with no clear D. The V gene lost 3 bases and the J gene lost 7 bases, with 13 bases spanning the gap. The CDR3 has 13 residues. Germline loops: CDR1 MDHEN, CDR2 SYDVKM. CDR3 sequence: CASSFHPQLEQYF. For the CDR3, the DNA is TGTGCCAGCAGTTTCCATCCCCAGTTAGAGCAGTACTTC.

As DNA, the CDR3 is TGTGCCAGCAGCTGGCGGGACAGATCCTACGAGCAGTACTTC. This gives the protein CASSWRDRSYEQYF. The rearrangement joins TRBV6-5 to TRBJ2-7; possibly TRBD1 for D (7 bases). Germline V gene data show CDR1 as MNHEY and CDR2 as SVGAGI. The length of the CDR3 is 14 residues. V lost 6 bases, J lost 1 base, and 13 bases lay in between.

J is TRBJ2-7 and V is TRBV6-5, with D perhaps matching TRBD2 (6 bases). Per the germline V gene, CDR1 is MNHEY and CDR2 is SVGAGI. V lost 4 bases, J lost 0 bases, and 13 bases lay in between. This CDR3 spans 15 amino acids. The CDR3 sequence: CASSFGSDSSYEQYF. Written as DNA, the CDR3 is TGTGCCAGCAGTTTCGGGAGCGACAGCTCCTACGAGCAGTACTTC.

V is TRBV9 and J is TRBJ2-3; perhaps TRBD2 as D (5 bases). V dropped 0 bases and J dropped 5 bases, with 10 bases sitting between them. Germline values: CDR1 SGDLS, CDR2 YYNGEE. The CDR3 sequence is 14 residues long. The CDR3 DNA is TGTGCCAGCAGCGTAGAAGTGGGGAGAGATACGCAGTATTTT. Its translation: CASSVEVGRDTQYF.

The gene calls are TRBV28 and TRBJ2-1; perhaps TRBD1 as D (6 bases). Deletions cut 6 bases from V and 4 bases from J, with 16 bases between. Germline loops: CDR1 MDHEN, CDR2 SYDVKM. The CDR3 contains 15 residues. The CDR3 DNA is TGTGCCAGCAGCCCATTAGGACAGCTATACAATGAGCAGTTCTTC. As protein: CASSPLGQLYNEQFF.

Of note for this clone: The same CDR3 arises from other DNA sequences in this sample as well. The chain links TRBV5-1 to TRBJ2-3, with a tentative D call TRBD1 (6 bases). Between the trimmed V and J ends, which lost 3 bases and 2 bases, there was a span of 16 bases. The CDR3 length is 16 residues. The germline V gene encodes CDR1 SGHRS and CDR2 YFSETQ. CDR3 sequence reads: CASSSPRDTLTDTQYF. The CDR3 DNA sequence: TGCGCCAGCAGCTCTCCCCGGGACACCCTCACAGATACGCAGTATTTT.

This chain joins TRBV10-3 and TRBJ2-7; 9 bases fit TRBD2. J was trimmed by 2 bases and V by 5 bases; bases with no gene match: 10. CDR1 and CDR2 (germline): ENHRY, SYGVKD. CDR3 length equals 16 residues. The CDR3 sequence is CAISPPTAGGTYEQYF. The CDR3 DNA reads TGTGCCATCAGTCCCCCGACAGCGGGGGGAACCTACGAGCAGTACTTC.

This chain joins TRBV10-3 and TRBJ1-1; D is uncertain. Germline V gene sequence: CDR1 ENHRY, CDR2 SYGVKD. The CDR3 runs 13 residues. Trimming shortened V by 3 bases and J by 4 bases, and 9 bases separated the two germline ends. The CDR3: CAISELQLTEAFF. The CDR3 coding sequence is TGTGCCATCAGTGAATTACAGCTCACTGAAGCTTTCTTT.